Listed here are 26 T cell receptor beta chains from one sample, sequenced in a study of shared clonotypes between healthy human individuals. Profiling relied on immunoSEQ multiplex PCR, and the TCRdb table lists in-frame clones only, not all of them. Here the sample spans 2.5 million or so clones, about 92% being singletons. Sequences were obtained from naive CD4+ T cells sorted from blood. Subset indicated: CD45RA+ positively selected. These TCRs come from a man younger than 30 in good health.

The chain recombines TRBV20-1 with TRBJ2-3; possibly TRBD2 for D (5 bases). The V and J ends lost 8 bases and 3 bases respectively, with 9 bases between them. There are 11 residues in the CDR3. From germline, CDR1 is DFQATT and CDR2 SNEGSKA (reference sequence). The CDR3 sequence is CSSRGTDTQYF. The CDR3 DNA sequence: TGCAGTTCTCGAGGGACAGATACGCAGTATTTT.

In this sample, this clone turned up once. The V gene is TRBV5-1, the J gene TRBJ2-5; D might be TRBD1 or TRBD2, each matching 5 bases. The J call may be mistaken, given a closer DNA end match to TRBJ2-7. The CDR3 runs to 14 residues. Germline V gene lookup returns CDR1 SGHRS and CDR2 YFSETQ. The CDR3 sequence is CASSLTGDGAEQYF. For the CDR3, the DNA is TGCGCCAGCAGCTTAACAGGAGACGGGGCCGAGCAGTACTTC.

CDR3 in DNA: TGTGCCAGCAGCGTAGATGTACTGGGCGCTGAAGCTTTCTTT. Translated, it gives CASSVDVLGAEAFF. The V and J genes are TRBV9 and TRBJ1-1; no firm D call. V shed 0 bases and J shed 6 bases, with 12 bases lying between them. The CDR3 loop spans 14 amino acids. The germline V gene encodes CDR1 SGDLS and CDR2 YYNGEE.

CDR3 in amino acids: CASGPNGGDTQYF. The CDR3 DNA reads as TGTGCTAGTGGCCCGAATGGCGGCGATACGCAGTATTTT. This chain uses TRBV12-5 with TRBJ2-3; D gene uncertain. The CDR3 covers 13 residues. CDR1 and CDR2 (germline): LGHNT, FRNRAP. V shed 6 bases and J shed 6 bases, with 13 bases lying between them.

V usage is TRBV12-5 and J usage is TRBJ2-1; TRBD2 agrees at 13 bases. The germline V gene has CDR1 LGHNT and CDR2 FRNRAP. The CDR3 runs 15 residues. After removal of 6 bases from V and 6 bases from J, the junction contained 5 bases not matched to a gene. CDR3 DNA sequence: TGTGCTAGTGGCCCGGGACTAGCGGGGTCCAATGAGCAGTTCTTC. Translation: CASGPGLAGSNEQFF.

The chain employs TRBV2 and TRBJ1-4; 10 bases map to TRBD1. CDR3 length: 17 amino acids. Germline V gene sequence: CDR1 SNHLY, CDR2 FYNNEI. V shed 5 bases and J 1 base; nucleotides not matched to a gene: 7. The CDR3, as DNA: TGTGCCAGCAGTACCGGACAGGGGGAAAGAACTAATGAAAAACTGTTTTTT. Translated: CASSTGQGERTNEKLFF.

This clone was recorded only once. The genes are TRBV27 and TRBJ2-7; D may be TRBD1 (6 bases). The CDR3 spans 14 residues. CDR1 MNHEY and CDR2 SMNVEV come from the germline V gene (reference sequence). Trimming cost V 7 bases and J 6 bases, with 19 bases left between them. CDR3 in amino acids: CASKGQLGPSEQYF. CDR3 sequence (DNA): TGTGCCAGCAAAGGACAGCTGGGTCCCTCCGAGCAGTACTTC.

The rearrangement joins TRBV6-5 to TRBJ2-1; 9 nucleotides match TRBD2. This CDR3 is built from 15 residues. The V gene's germline CDR1 is MNHEY and CDR2 SVGAGI. J was trimmed by 6 bases and V by 4 bases; bases with no gene match: 7. DNA of the CDR3: TGTGCCAGCAGTTCCTATGGCGGGGGGGCCAATGAGCAGTTCTTC. It codes for CASSSYGGGANEQFF.

V is TRBV2 and J is TRBJ1-6; D perhaps matches TRBD1 (6 bases). V dropped 7 bases and J dropped 9 bases, with 19 bases sitting between them. The germline gives CDR1 SNHLY, CDR2 FYNNEI. This CDR3 is 15 amino acids long. The CDR3 reads CASIPGQGTSSPLHF. DNA for the CDR3: TGTGCCAGCATCCCCGGGCAGGGGACTAGTTCACCCCTCCACTTT.

DNA of the CDR3: TGTGCCAGCAGCTTAGGGACAGGGGCACCTCAGCCCCAGCATTTT. Translation gives CASSLGTGAPQPQHF. The chain has TRBV11-2 and TRBJ1-5; 9 bases map to TRBD1. V lost 1 base and J lost 6; bases outside the gene matches: 4. The CDR3 consists of 15 residues. Per the germline V gene, CDR1 is SGHAT and CDR2 is FQNNGV. Full variable domain (rest looked up from reference TRBV11-2 and TRBJ1-5): EAGVAQSPRYKIIEKRQSVAFWCNPISGHATLYWYQQILGQGPKLLIQFQNNGVVDDSQLPKDRFSAERLKGVDSTLKIQPAKLEDSAVYLCASSLGTGAPQPQHFGDGTRLSIL.

With respect to this clone: Other DNA sequences in this specimen translate into the identical CDR3. The chain uses TRBV5-1 and TRBJ1-5; 10 bases align to TRBD1. The CDR3 is made up of 15 amino acids. Germline-derived CDR1 and CDR2 are SGHRS and YFSETQ. Trimming cost V 0 bases and J 7 bases; bases outside gene matches: 4. CDR3 amino acids: CASSLGGTGDQPQHF. For the CDR3, the DNA is TGCGCCAGCAGCTTGGGAGGGACAGGGGACCAGCCCCAGCATTTT.

The genes are TRBV7-2 and TRBJ2-3; D remains ambiguous. The CDR3 is made up of 13 amino acids. The V end lost 2 bases, the J end lost 12 bases, and 15 bases lay between the germline ends. The V gene's germline CDR1 is SGHTA and CDR2 FQGNSA. The CDR3 DNA follows: TGTGCCAGCAGCTTAAGTGCCGGGCCCTACCAGTATTTT. This encodes CASSLSAGPYQYF.

A word on this clone: The same CDR3 can be traced to other DNA sequences in this sample. The chain employs TRBV5-4 and TRBJ2-3; 7 bases agree with TRBD2. The CDR3 extends over 14 amino acids. Looked up from germline, CDR1 is SGHNT and CDR2 is YYREEE (reference sequence). Unmatched junction bases numbered 0, after V lost 2 bases and J lost 0 bases. CDR3 nucleotides: TGTGCCAGCAGCTTAGCGGGGAGCACAGATACGCAGTATTTT. This encodes CASSLAGSTDTQYF.

The rearrangement uses TRBV5-7 and TRBJ1-4, with 8 bases lining up with TRBD1. TRBV5-7 is reported as an ORF; its role is uncertain. The CDR3 runs to 19 residues. The V segment lost 0 bases and the J segment 4 bases; nucleotides outside the gene matches: 14. The CDR3, as DNA: TGTGCCAGCAGCTTGGTCATTCGGACAGGGCGCAAATATAATGAAAAACTGTTTTTT. Residues: CASSLVIRTGRKYNEKLFF.

This chain joins TRBV5-1 and TRBJ1-1; a possible D gene is TRBD1 (5 bases). Trimming cost V 4 bases and J 7 bases, with 17 bases left between them. The CDR3 runs to 14 residues. Germline loops: CDR1 SGHRS, CDR2 YFSETQ. DNA of the CDR3: TGCGCCAGCAGCCCGCAGGGCAGAGTAAGTGAAGCTTTCTTT. Amino acid sequence: CASSPQGRVSEAFF.

J is TRBJ1-3 and V is TRBV5-1; D is undetermined. Trimming stripped 0 bases from V and 0 bases from J, with 7 bases between. CDR1 is SGHRS and CDR2 is YFSETQ in the germline V gene. This CDR3 region has 15 residues. Written as DNA, the CDR3 is TGCGCCAGCAGCTTGGATGTCGTCTCTGGAAACACCATATATTTT. It is translated as CASSLDVVSGNTIYF.

The gene calls are TRBV6-1 and TRBJ2-7; the match to TRBD1 covers 7 bases. The CDR3 totals 12 residues. The V segment lost 6 bases and the J segment 3 bases; nucleotides outside the gene matches: 2. Per germline, CDR1 MNHNS and CDR2 SASEGT. The CDR3 DNA reads as TGTGCCAGCAGGGGACAGTTCTACGAGCAGTACTTC. Amino acid sequence: CASRGQFYEQYF.

This clone was counted a single time. Other DNA sequences in the sample encode the same CDR3. This chain uses TRBV9 with TRBJ2-1; D unresolved. The CDR3 spans 14 residues. Germline CDR1 and CDR2: SGDLS and YYNGEE. The germline V and J ends were trimmed by 0 bases and 7 bases, with 11 bases remaining between them. The CDR3 protein is CASSVDPGGNEQFF. The CDR3 nucleotides read TGTGCCAGCAGCGTAGACCCCGGTGGAAATGAGCAGTTCTTC.

This rearrangement joins TRBV7-2 to TRBJ2-3, with a tentative D call TRBD1 (5 bases). The CDR3 consists of 15 residues. In germline, CDR1 is SGHTA, CDR2 FQGNSA. V lost 3 bases to trimming and J lost 1 base, with 11 bases between them. The CDR3 bases are TGTGCCAGCAGCTTTTATGGGGCAGGCACAGATACGCAGTATTTT. Translated: CASSFYGAGTDTQYF.

This clone showed up just once. Here the CDR3 DNA reads TGTGCCAGCAGCTCCCGGACGGACCCTAACTATGGCTACACCTTC. It encodes CASSSRTDPNYGYTF. The J gene is TRBJ1-2, the V gene TRBV7-9; D is ambiguous. The V gene's germline CDR1 is SEHNR and CDR2 FQNEAQ (reference sequence). CDR3 length equals 15 residues. The V end lost 4 bases, the J end lost 0 bases, and 12 bases lay between the germline ends.

This chain joins TRBV6-1 and TRBJ1-1; D is possibly TRBD1 (6 bases). The CDR3 has 15 amino acids. Germline values: CDR1 MNHNS, CDR2 SASEGT. Trimming stripped 3 bases from V and 5 bases from J, with 16 bases between. CDR3 sequence (DNA): TGTGCCAGCAGTGAGTCAGGGGCTATGTGGACTGAAGCTTTCTTT. This sequence encodes CASSESGAMWTEAFF.

The chain has TRBV7-6 and TRBJ1-6; no clear D. The CDR3 totals 15 residues. In germline, CDR1 is SGHVS, CDR2 FNYEAQ. The V end was cut by 2 bases, the J end by 3 bases, with 8 bases between. CDR3 protein: CASSLSGYYNSPLHF. CDR3 DNA sequence: TGTGCCAGCAGCTTATCGGGATACTATAATTCACCCCTCCACTTT.

The chain has TRBV6-6 and TRBJ2-7; D is perhaps TRBD1 or TRBD2 (5 bases each). V shed 4 bases and J shed 4 bases, with 14 bases lying between them. Germline V gene lookup returns CDR1 MNHNY and CDR2 SVGAGI (reference sequence). CDR3 length equals 14 residues. The CDR3 coding sequence is TGTGCCAGCAGTTCCCTCCGGGACGGGTACGAGCAGTACTTC. Protein product: CASSSLRDGYEQYF.

The CDR3 is CASSFYRMNTEAFF. CDR3 sequence (DNA): TGTGCCAGCAGCTTTTACCGGATGAACACTGAAGCTTTCTTT. The chain is built from TRBV7-9 and TRBJ1-1; D is ambiguous. V was shortened by 3 bases and J by 0 bases, with 8 bases between the two germline ends. CDR3 length: 14 amino acids. CDR1 is SEHNR and CDR2 is FQNEAQ in the germline V gene (reference sequence).

The chain links TRBV7-6 to TRBJ2-3; 14 bases are a match to TRBD2. This CDR3 contains 16 residues. Germline V CDR1 and CDR2: SGHVS, FNYEAQ. V dropped 4 bases and J dropped 1; count of bases not matched to a gene: 1. CDR3 coding DNA: TGTGCCAGCAGCTCGGGACTAGCGGGGGGCACAGATACGCAGTATTTT. It is translated as CASSSGLAGGTDTQYF.

V is TRBV11-3 and J is TRBJ2-7, with TRBD1 matching 7 bases. The V gene end was trimmed by 5 bases and the J gene end by 3 bases; junction bases not matched to a gene: 4. The CDR3 runs to 13 residues. Germline V gene lookup returns CDR1 SGHNT and CDR2 YENEEA. The CDR3: CASSTWTGYEQYF. Here the CDR3 DNA reads TGTGCCAGCAGCACGTGGACAGGCTACGAGCAGTACTTC. Full variable domain (rest looked up from reference TRBV11-3 and TRBJ2-7): EAGVVQSPRYKIIEKKQPVAFWCNPISGHNTLYWYLQNLGQGPELLIRYENEEAVDDSQLPKDRFSAERLKGVDSTLKIQPAELGDSAVYLCASSTWTGYEQYFGPGTRLTVT.